The next 17 T cell receptor beta chains were all read from a single sample in a study of OX40 agonist ivuxolimab in advanced cancers. Data came from immunoSEQ multiplex PCR; TCRdb stores just in-frame clones and leaves some out. Among 75,000 to 100,000 clones listed, under 85% were seen once. The sample here was CD4+ or CD8+ T cells sorted from blood, taken in a trial of the OX40 agonist ivuxolimab. These receptors were collected from an adult with an advanced solid tumor such as melanoma, head and neck, liver or kidney cancer.

This clone has a single count. The chain recombines TRBV6-5 with TRBJ2-7; 11 bases agree with TRBD2. Looked up from germline, CDR1 is MNHEY and CDR2 is SVGAGI. The CDR3 runs to 15 residues. Trimming at V came to 5 bases and at J to 4 bases, leaving 7 bases not matched to a gene. The CDR3 loop is CASSMTSGVLYEQYF. DNA for the CDR3: TGTGCCAGCAGTATGACTAGCGGGGTCTTGTACGAGCAGTACTTC.

The chain carries TRBV4-2 and TRBJ1-2; D remains unclear. The CDR3 is 15 amino acids. Trimming took 0 bases from V and 5 from J, leaving 13 bases between them. Germline values: CDR1 LGHNA, CDR2 YNFKEQ. The DNA for the CDR3 is TGTGCCAGCAGCCAAGAGGTCGAAGGGCTTTATGGCTACACCTTC. It encodes CASSQEVEGLYGYTF.

The genes are TRBV7-9 and TRBJ1-1, with D unresolved. Germline CDR1 SEHNR, CDR2 FQNEAQ (reference sequence). V lost 8 bases and J lost 5, with 12 bases in between. This CDR3 is 12 amino acids long. The CDR3 reads CASCRALTEAFF. The CDR3 nucleotides are TGTGCCAGCTGTAGGGCTCTGACTGAAGCTTTCTTT.

The chain employs TRBV30 and TRBJ2-1; 7 bases map to TRBD1. Germline CDR1 reads GTSNPN; CDR2 reads SVGIG (reference sequence). V shed 0 bases, J shed 0 bases, and the junction held 14 bases outside the gene matches. The CDR3 has 19 amino acids. CDR3 amino acids: CAWSVSQLGEGASYNEQFF. The CDR3, as DNA: TGTGCCTGGAGTGTAAGCCAGTTGGGCGAGGGGGCCTCCTACAATGAGCAGTTCTTC.

The chain carries TRBV10-1 and TRBJ1-5; no reliable D call. CDR3 length: 16 residues. CDR1 WNHNN and CDR2 SYGVQD come from the germline V gene (reference sequence). The ends were cut back, 0 bases at V and 7 bases at J, with 16 bases in the middle. CDR3 DNA: TGCGCCAGCAGTGAGTCTCCGGCCAGGTGGGGACAGCCCCAGCATTTT. Translated: CASSESPARWGQPQHF.

The CDR3 region has the DNA TGTGCCAGCAGTTGGACTAGCGTCCCTGGGGAGACCCAGTACTTC. Protein sequence: CASSWTSVPGETQYF. V gene TRBV6-1 combines with J gene TRBJ2-5, with 9 bases that match TRBD2. CDR1 and CDR2 (germline): MNHNS, SASEGT. J gave up 5 bases and V 5 bases, and 9 bases lay outside the gene matches. The CDR3 length is 15 residues.

This clone was seen only a few times. The CDR3 DNA sequence: TGTGCCAGCAGAAGCCGGGTAACCCTCACAGATACGCAGTATTTT. Its translation: CASRSRVTLTDTQYF. The chain combines TRBV27 with TRBJ2-3, with D uncertain. The CDR3 consists of 15 residues. CDR1 and CDR2 (germline): MNHEY, SMNVEV (reference sequence). Between the trimmed V and J ends, which lost 6 bases and 2 bases, there was a span of 15 bases.

The rearrangement uses TRBV21-1 and TRBJ2-2; the table's TRBD2 call for D was not verified on the DNA. TRBV21-1 is marked as a pseudogene. The CDR3 loop spans 17 amino acids. CDR3 loop: CASSKKRREPNTGELFF. CDR3 DNA: TGTGCCAGCAGCAAGAAACGGCGGGAGCCGAACACCGGGGAGCTGTTTTTT.

To note about this clone: At the DNA level, this CDR3 is encoded by other sequences in the same sample as well. The chain uses TRBV18 and TRBJ1-1; tentative D call: TRBD1 (5 bases). Trimming took 2 bases from V and 1 from J, leaving 5 bases between them. The germline CDR1 and CDR2 sequences are KGHSH and LQKENI. The CDR3 extends over 13 amino acids. CDR3 in amino acids: CASSPGGNTEAFF. DNA for the CDR3: TGTGCCAGCTCACCAGGGGGGAACACTGAAGCTTTCTTT.

The genes are TRBV11-2 and TRBJ2-1, with a tentative D call TRBD1 (6 bases). V dropped 0 bases and J dropped 10 bases, with 13 bases sitting between them. Germline V gives CDR1 SGHAT, CDR2 FQNNGV. The CDR3 length is 14 residues. The CDR3 here is CASSLDLGANEQFF. Here the CDR3 DNA reads TGTGCCAGCAGCTTAGATCTGGGGGCTAACGAGCAGTTCTTC.

This CDR3 is CASSYSIRAPNYGYTF. Here the CDR3 DNA reads TGTGCCAGCAGTTACTCGATCAGGGCGCCTAACTATGGCTACACCTTC. The chain links TRBV6-5 to TRBJ1-2; weak D call: TRBD1 (5 bases). The V gene lost 0 bases and the J gene lost 0 bases, with 11 bases spanning the gap. From germline, CDR1 is MNHEY and CDR2 SVGAGI. CDR3 length: 16 amino acids.

This clone was seen just once. The chain joins TRBV2 to TRBJ2-7; 7 bases line up with TRBD1. The CDR3 sequence is 15 residues long. With V trimmed by 2 bases and J by 2 bases, 6 bases remained unmatched. Germline assignment: CDR1 SNHLY and CDR2 FYNNEI. CDR3 loop: CASSEWDSSTYEQYF. The CDR3 DNA follows: TGTGCCAGCAGTGAATGGGACAGTTCCACCTACGAGCAGTACTTC.

The chain employs TRBV7-2 and TRBJ1-1; D is undetermined. Per germline, CDR1 SGHTA and CDR2 FQGNSA. This CDR3 has 14 amino acids. V dropped 0 bases and J dropped 6 bases, with 11 bases sitting between them. This chain's CDR3 is CASSLAPLGAEAFF. The CDR3 coding sequence is TGTGCCAGCAGCTTAGCCCCACTCGGGGCTGAAGCTTTCTTT.

This clone was found a few times. The chain is built from TRBV6-4 and TRBJ2-5, with D possibly being TRBD2 (6 bases). The J call may be mistaken, given a closer DNA end match to TRBJ2-7. Germline V gene lookup returns CDR1 MRHNA and CDR2 SNTAGT. This CDR3 has 13 residues. The CDR3 sequence is CASSGTGQPEQYF. The DNA for the CDR3 is TGTGCCAGCAGCGGGACTGGTCAACCCGAGCAGTACTTC.

There are a few counts of this clone. The chain carries TRBV7-6 and TRBJ2-7, with no clear D. The CDR3 spans 13 residues. Germline V gives CDR1 SGHVS, CDR2 FNYEAQ. V lost 1 base to trimming and J lost 4 bases, with 8 bases between them. Here the CDR3 reads CASSLVVGYEQYF. CDR3 DNA sequence: TGTGCCAGCAGCTTAGTGGTCGGTTACGAGCAGTACTTC.

This chain links TRBV19 with TRBJ1-5; D is perhaps TRBD1 (5 bases). This CDR3 spans 15 amino acids. V shed 5 bases and J shed 1 base, with 12 bases lying between them. CDR1 and CDR2 (germline): LNHDA, SQIVND (reference sequence). CDR3 nucleotide sequence: TGTGCCAGTAGTGGAGGGGTCCGGAGCAATCAGCCCCAGCATTTT. Translation: CASSGGVRSNQPQHF.

This chain uses TRBV7-9 with TRBJ2-7, with D uncertain. The CDR3 loop spans 12 amino acids. Trimming cost V 1 base and J 2 bases, with 3 bases left between them. In germline, CDR1 is SEHNR, CDR2 FQNEAQ (reference sequence). The CDR3 is CASSLGAYEQYF. CDR3 DNA sequence: TGTGCCAGCAGCTTAGGGGCCTACGAGCAGTACTTC.